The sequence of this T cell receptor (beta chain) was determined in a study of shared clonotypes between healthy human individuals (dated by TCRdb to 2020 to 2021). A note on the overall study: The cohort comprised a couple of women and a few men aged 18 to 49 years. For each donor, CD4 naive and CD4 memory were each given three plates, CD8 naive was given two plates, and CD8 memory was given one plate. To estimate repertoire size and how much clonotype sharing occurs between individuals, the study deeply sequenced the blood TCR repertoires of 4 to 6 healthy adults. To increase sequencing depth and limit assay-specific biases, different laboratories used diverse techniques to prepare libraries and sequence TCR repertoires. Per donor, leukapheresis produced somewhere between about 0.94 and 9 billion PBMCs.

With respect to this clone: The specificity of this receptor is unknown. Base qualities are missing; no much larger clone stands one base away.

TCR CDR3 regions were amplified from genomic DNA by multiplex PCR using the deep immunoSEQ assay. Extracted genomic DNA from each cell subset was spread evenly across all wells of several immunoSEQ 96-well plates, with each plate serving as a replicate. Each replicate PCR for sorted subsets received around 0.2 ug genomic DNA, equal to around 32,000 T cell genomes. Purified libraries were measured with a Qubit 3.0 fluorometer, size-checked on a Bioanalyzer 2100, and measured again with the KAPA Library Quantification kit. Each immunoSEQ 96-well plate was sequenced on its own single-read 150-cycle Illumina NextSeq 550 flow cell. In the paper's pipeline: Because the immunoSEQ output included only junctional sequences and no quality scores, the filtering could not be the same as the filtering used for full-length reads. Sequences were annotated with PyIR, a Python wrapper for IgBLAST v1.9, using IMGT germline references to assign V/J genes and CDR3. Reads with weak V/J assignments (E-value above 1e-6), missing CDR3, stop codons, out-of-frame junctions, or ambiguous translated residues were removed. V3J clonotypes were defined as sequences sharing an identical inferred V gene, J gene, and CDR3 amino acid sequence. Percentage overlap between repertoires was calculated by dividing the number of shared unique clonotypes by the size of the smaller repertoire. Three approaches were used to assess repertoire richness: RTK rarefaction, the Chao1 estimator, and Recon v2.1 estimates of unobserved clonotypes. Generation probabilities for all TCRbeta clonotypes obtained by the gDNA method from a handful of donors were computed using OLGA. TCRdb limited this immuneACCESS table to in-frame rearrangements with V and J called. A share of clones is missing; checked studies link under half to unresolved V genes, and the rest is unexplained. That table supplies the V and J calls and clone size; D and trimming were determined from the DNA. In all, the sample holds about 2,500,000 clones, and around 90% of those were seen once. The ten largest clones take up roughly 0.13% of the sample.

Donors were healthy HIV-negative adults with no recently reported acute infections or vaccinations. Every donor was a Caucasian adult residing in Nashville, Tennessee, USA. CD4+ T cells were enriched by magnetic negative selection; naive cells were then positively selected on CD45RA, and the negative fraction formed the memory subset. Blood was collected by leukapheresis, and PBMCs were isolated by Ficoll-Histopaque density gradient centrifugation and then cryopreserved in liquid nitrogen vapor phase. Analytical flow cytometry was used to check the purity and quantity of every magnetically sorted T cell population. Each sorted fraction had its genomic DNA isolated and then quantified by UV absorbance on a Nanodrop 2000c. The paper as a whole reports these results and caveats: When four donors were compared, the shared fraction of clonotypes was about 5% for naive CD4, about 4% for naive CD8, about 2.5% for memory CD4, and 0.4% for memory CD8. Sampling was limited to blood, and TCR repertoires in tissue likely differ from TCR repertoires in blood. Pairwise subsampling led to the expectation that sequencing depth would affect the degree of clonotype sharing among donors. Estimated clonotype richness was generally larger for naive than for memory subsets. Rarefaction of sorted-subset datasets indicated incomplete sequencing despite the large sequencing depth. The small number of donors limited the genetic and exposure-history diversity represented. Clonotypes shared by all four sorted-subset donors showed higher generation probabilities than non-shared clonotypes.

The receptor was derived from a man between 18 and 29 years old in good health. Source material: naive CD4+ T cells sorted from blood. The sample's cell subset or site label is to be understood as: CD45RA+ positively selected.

For the CDR3, the sequence is CASSLLAGGATDTQYF. The base sequence is TGTGCCAGCAGCTTGCTAGCGGGAGGGGCAACAGATACGCAGTATTTT. Rearrangement joined TRBV5-4 to TRBJ2-3, with TRBD2 matching 12 junction bases. Trimming accounts for 1 base at V and 3 bases at J, while the number of junction bases matched to no gene is 3. In the germline V gene (reference sequence), CDR1 corresponds to SGHNT and CDR2 to YYREEE. The CDR3, cysteine through phenylalanine, is 16 amino acids long. Only the CDR3 part of the read is kept: 48 bases, read in frame from the first base.